What follows describes a single T cell receptor (beta chain). The antigen remains undetermined. This record belongs to a study of CXCR3-negative and CXCR3-positive naive CD8 T cells. cDNA libraries for TRB were generated by 5' RACE incorporating UMI labels. TCRdb re-called the 5' RACE reads and gives one entry per CDR3 protein, without DNA. Recorded here are tens of thousands of distinct CDR3 sequences; the top ten clones represent approximately 1.5%. Study results and limitations: Compared with CXCR3-negative naive cells, CXCR3-positive naive cells showed more hydrophobic TRB CDR3s. For naive cells, CXCR3-negative and CXCR3-positive subsets had similar TRBV-TRBJ usage; for memory cells, usage differed. CD5 surface expression was similar among naive subsets, and TCR strength was estimated by inference from TRB CDR3 properties.

The CDR3 contains 19 residues. Germline V gives CDR1 MDHEN, CDR2 SYDVKM. This chain links TRBV28 with TRBJ2-3; the D call from TCRdb, TRBD2, cannot be confirmed without DNA. The sequence was obtained from a human donor in good health. Some clones in this sample may be carry-over from other donors' samples. Sequencing was carried out using naive CXCR3- CD8+ T cells from blood. Regarding subset: CD45RO-CCR7+CD27+CD95- naive CD8+ T cells lacking CXCR3 (TNR3-). CDR3 amino acids: CASTPTGLAASWGTDTQYF. Based on the CDR3 plus reference TRBV28 and TRBJ2-3, the full variable domain is DVKVTQSSRYLVKRTGEKVFLECVQDMDHENMFWYRQDPGLGLRLIYFSYDVKMKEKGDIPEGYSVSREKKERFSLILESASTNQTSMYLCASTPTGLAASWGTDTQYFGPGTRLTVL.